This TCR beta chain stems from a study of blood T cells in healthy people across ages. This clonotype was counted a few times. For the second PCR, which ran for roughly 6 to 11 cycles, a sample-barcoded 5' primer and a J-beta primer mix were used. The template-switch adaptor, which had 12 random nucleotides, put a tag on each cDNA molecule. No fewer than 3 million CDR3-containing paired-end reads came from each sample. Using its own MiXCR run on the 5' RACE reads, TCRdb lists one record per CDR3 protein. The top ten hold around 3% of the sample, which has roughly 800,000 distinct CDR3 sequences, roughly 24% seen once. This same sample was also taken into another study, of T cells of mothers and their children. As that study records: There were over 8.5 million TCR beta CDR3 reads from each mother and 2.5 million to 3.5 million from each child.

Sequencing used blood. The clonotype comes from a boy between 10 and 17 years old in good health.

For the CDR3, the DNA is TGTGCCGGAGGTGGGGGAATGGACACTGAAGCTTTCTTT. Protein: CAGGGGMDTEAFF. This chain connects TRBV30 to TRBJ1-1, with D possibly matching TRBD1 (5 bases). Germline V gene sequence: CDR1 GTSNPN, CDR2 SVGIG (reference sequence). The CDR3 length is 13 residues. Between the trimmed V and J ends, which lost 8 bases and 3 bases, there was a span of 16 bases.